This record covers a single TCR beta chain. Its antigen remains unknown. These data originate in a study of cytomegalovirus exposure and HLA in healthy donors. Across the whole study: Around 81% of 300 to 450 genotyped donors fell in the Caucasian-associated ancestry cluster. The study's findings and limits: According to the study, roughly 160 TCR beta chains were cytomegalovirus-associated.

In the PCR, 60 Vbeta and 13 Jbeta primers were used. Libraries were prepared by immunoSEQ multiplex PCR; TCRdb keeps only in-frame clonotypes and omits some of them. The repertoire holds tens of thousands of clones, with 65% to 85% as singletons. The V and J ends lost 5 bases and 0 bases, in that order; junction bases with no gene match: 12. This CDR3 region has 18 residues. Germline loops: CDR1 LGHNA, CDR2 YNFKEQ. The receptor was derived from a man aged 50 or older in good health and CMV-seronegative. The source material was PBMCs. The chain is built from TRBV4-2 and TRBJ1-4; 7 nucleotides align to TRBD1. The chain's CDR3 is CASSSRGGGGATNEKLFF. CDR3 coding DNA: TGTGCCAGCAGCTCAAGAGGGGGCGGAGGTGCAACTAATGAAAAACTGTTTTTT.